Listed below are T cell receptor beta chains from one sample, sequenced in a study of T cell changes during pregnancy in multiple sclerosis. The table came from immunoSEQ multiplex PCR; TCRdb's copy has only in-frame clones and leaves some out. This sample has under 55,000 clones; around 90% occur once, and the top ten carry roughly 2%. The material was peripheral blood, obtained in the first trimester of pregnancy. The origin of the receptors is a female donor with multiple sclerosis, enrolled in a pregnancy study. The CDR3 runs from the conserved cysteine through the conserved F or W. The order of the fields is D gene, J gene, clone size, V gene, CDR3 length, CDR3 DNA, CDR3 protein. The D gene is left open where the match is weak. A clone size is listed for some rows: how often the clone was seen (once, few, many), or a class if it is expanded.

TRBD2	TRBJ2-1	once	TRBV6-4	16	TGTGCCAGCAGTGAAGGTGGGAGCGGGGGGGCTCAGGAGCAGTTCTTC	CASSEGGSGGAQEQFF
NA	TRBJ2-1	NA	TRBV2	13	TGTGCCAGCATAGGGGGGGTGAGGAATGAGCAGTTCTTC	CASIGGVRNEQFF
TRBD1	TRBJ1-4	NA	TRBV18	14	TGTGCCAGCTCACACGACAGGGCTCATGAAAAACTGTTTTTT	CASSHDRAHEKLFF
NA	TRBJ1-2	NA	TRBV30	13	TGTGCCTGGGGGGCGGTTTCCAGCTATGGCTACACCTTC	CAWGAVSSYGYTF
NA	TRBJ2-5	NA	TRBV5-1	14	TGCGCCAGCAGCTTTGGGCAGGCCCAAGAGACCCAGTACTTC	CASSFGQAQETQYF
TRBD1	TRBJ2-7	NA	TRBV6-1	15	TGTGCCAGCAGTGAGGGGACAGGGGGCGCCTACGAGCAGTACTTC	CASSEGTGGAYEQYF
TRBD2	TRBJ2-5	NA	TRBV2	14	TGTGCCAGCAGTGGGGACTACCCCGAGGAGACCCAGTACTTC	CASSGDYPEETQYF
TRBD1	TRBJ1-1	NA	TRBV2	15	TGTGCCAGCAGGAGAGGGACAGGGGGCGAGGCTGAAGCTTTCTTT	CASRRGTGGEAEAFF
TRBD2	TRBJ2-7	NA	TRBV28	13	TGTGCCAGCACCGTGGGGGGGTACTACGAGCAGTACTTC	CASTVGGYYEQYF
TRBD1	TRBJ1-1	NA	TRBV7-2	17	TGTGCCAGCAGGCGGGACAGGGGGCTGTTAGGGGACACTGAAGCTTTCTTT	CASRRDRGLLGDTEAFF
TRBD1	TRBJ1-3	few	TRBV5-1	18	TGCGCCAGCAGCTGGGGACTTAGGGGACAGCGCTCTGGAAACACCATATATTTT	CASSWGLRGQRSGNTIYF
TRBD1	TRBJ2-7	NA	TRBV6-5	14	TGTGCCAGCAGTTACGCGACAGGGGGGTACGAGCAGTACTTC	CASSYATGGYEQYF
TRBD2	TRBJ2-3	once	TRBV6-4	15	TGTGCCAGCAGTGCGCTAGCGGGGGGAACAGATACGCAGTATTTT	CASSALAGGTDTQYF
TRBD1	TRBJ1-2	NA	TRBV5-6	14	TGTGCCAGCAGCACGGGACAGGCAAACTATGGCTACACCTTC	CASSTGQANYGYTF
NA	TRBJ2-5	NA	TRBV11-3	13	TGTGCCAGCGCGCGGACAGACCAAGAGACCCAGTACTTC	CASARTDQETQYF
TRBD2	TRBJ2-1	NA	TRBV7-8	16	TGTGCCAGCAGCCCTAGCGGGGTCAGCTCCTACAATGAGCAGTTCTTC	CASSPSGVSSYNEQFF
TRBD1	TRBJ2-3	NA	TRBV5-5	15	TGTGCCAGCAGCCCCCGGGACAGTAGCACAGATACGCAGTATTTT	CASSPRDSSTDTQYF
TRBD2	TRBJ2-5	NA	TRBV5-1	15	TGCGCCAGCAGCTTGCGGGGGGGGTACCAAGAGACCCAGTACTTC	CASSLRGGYQETQYF
NA	TRBJ1-1	NA	TRBV6-5	14	TGTGCCAGCAGTTACGCCGGGGGACGGACTGAAGCTTTCTTT	CASSYAGGRTEAFF
TRBD1	TRBJ1-6	NA	TRBV4-1	14	TGCGCCAGCAGCCAAAGGACAGGTGATTCACCCCTCCACTTT	CASSQRTGDSPLHF
TRBD2	TRBJ2-7	NA	TRBV4-2	13	TGTGCCAGCATGCCTAGCGGGGGGGCCCGTAAGTACTTC	CASMPSGGARKYF
NA	TRBJ2-3	NA	TRBV10-2	15	TGCGCCAGCAGTGTTGTCAGGGTGGGAACAGATACGCAGTATTTT	CASSVVRVGTDTQYF
NA	TRBJ2-7	NA	TRBV19	16	TGTGCCAGTAGTATTTTGCCCGACGGGACTGGGAGCGAGCAGTACTTC	CASSILPDGTGSEQYF
NA	TRBJ2-1	NA	TRBV7-9	13	TGTGCCAGCAGCCCCCCAGGTCGCAATGAGCAGTTCTTC	CASSPPGRNEQFF
NA	TRBJ1-4	NA	TRBV30	13	TGTGCCTGGAGTGGTGGATCGGGAGAAAAACTGTTTTTT	CAWSGGSGEKLFF
NA	TRBJ2-7	few	TRBV28	12	TGTGCCAGCAGCCGCAGGGCCTACGAGCAGTACTTC	CASSRRAYEQYF
NA	TRBJ1-5	NA	TRBV2	12	TGTGCCAGCAGTGGAGGCAATCAGCCCCAGCATTTT	CASSGGNQPQHF
NA	TRBJ2-1	NA	TRBV5-1	13	TGCGCCAGCGGGATCGGGAGCACGCCTGAGCAGTTCTTC	CASGIGSTPEQFF
TRBD2	TRBJ2-5	NA	TRBV10-3	13	TGTGCCACCTCCTTGACTAGCCGAGAGACCCAGTACTTC	CATSLTSRETQYF
NA	TRBJ1-6	NA	TRBV27	15	TGTGCCAGCAGTTTAACCCAAGCCCATAATTCACCCCTCCACTTT	CASSLTQAHNSPLHF
TRBD1	TRBJ1-1	NA	TRBV5-1	15	TGCGCCAGCAGCTTTGCAGGGGGTGCCAACACTGAAGCTTTCTTT	CASSFAGGANTEAFF
NA	TRBJ1-1	NA	TRBV30	13	TGTGCCTGGAGTGCCCACGGGGGGGCTGAAGCTTTCTTT	CAWSAHGGAEAFF
NA	TRBJ1-2	NA	TRBV29-1	13	TGCAGCGTTGATTGGGCAGATAACTATGGCTACACCTTC	CSVDWADNYGYTF
TRBD1	TRBJ2-5	NA	TRBV28	15	TGTGCCAGCAGTTCCCAAGGACAGGCGCCGGGGACCCAGTACTTC	CASSSQGQAPGTQYF
NA	TRBJ1-1	NA	TRBV19	16	TGTGCCAGTTCCTACCGTGCGGGGAACGGGAACACTGAAGCTTTCTTT	CASSYRAGNGNTEAFF
TRBD1	TRBJ1-1	few	TRBV7-9	12	TGTGCCAGCAGCTTGGGACAGGGGGAAGCTTTCTTT	CASSLGQGEAFF
TRBD1	TRBJ1-3	NA	TRBV5-1	14	TGCGCCAGCAGCTTGGAGGGACAGGGAAACACCATATATTTT	CASSLEGQGNTIYF
NA	TRBJ2-3	NA	TRBV7-9	16	TGTGCCAGCAGCTTAGGCACGGGTGCTAGCACAGATACGCAGTATTTT	CASSLGTGASTDTQYF
NA	TRBJ2-1	NA	TRBV12-5	13	TGTGCTAGTGGTTTGGAGGCTGGCGGGGAGCAGTTCTTC	CASGLEAGGEQFF
TRBD1	TRBJ1-1	NA	TRBV30	15	TGTGCCTGGGGATCTTGGACAGGTATGAACACTGAAGCTTTCTTT	CAWGSWTGMNTEAFF
NA	TRBJ1-2	NA	TRBV5-4	13	TGTGCCAGCAGCTACTACGACAGCTATGGCTACACCTTC	CASSYYDSYGYTF
TRBD1	TRBJ2-7	once	TRBV30	14	TGTGCCTGGAAATTTTCCGGGACAGGCTACGAGCAGTACTTC	CAWKFSGTGYEQYF
NA	TRBJ2-1	few	TRBV5-1	17	TGCGCCAGCAGCTCCCCCCGACTAGGTAGCTCCTACAATGAGCAGTTCTTC	CASSSPRLGSSYNEQFF
NA	TRBJ2-1	NA	TRBV4-3	16	TGCGCCAGCAGCCAAGGGGCTTCCCGCCACGTGGATGAGCAGTTCTTC	CASSQGASRHVDEQFF
NA	TRBJ1-2	NA	TRBV7-9	18	TGTGCCAGCAGCTTAGTACCCCGCCGGTTAGGGGCCGGCTATGGCTACACCTTC	CASSLVPRRLGAGYGYTF
TRBD1	TRBJ2-1	once	TRBV5-1	14	TGCGCCAGCAACACCGGGACAGGGGACAATGAGCAGTTCTTC	CASNTGTGDNEQFF
NA	TRBJ2-1	NA	TRBV9	16	TGTGCCAGCAGCGTAGCTGGAGGGACGGGATACAATGAGCAGTTCTTC	CASSVAGGTGYNEQFF
NA	TRBJ2-3	NA	TRBV5-1	14	TGCGCCAGCAGCCTCGGACAGCCCGAAGATACGCAGTATTTT	CASSLGQPEDTQYF
TRBD2	TRBJ2-2	once	TRBV5-1	16	TGCGCCAGCAGCTGGGGACTAGCGGGGCTCACCGGGGAGCTGTTTTTT	CASSWGLAGLTGELFF
NA	TRBJ2-4	NA	TRBV6-5	13	TGTGCCAGCAAGGGACTAGCCAAAAACATTCAGTACTTC	CASKGLAKNIQYF
TRBD1	TRBJ1-5	NA	TRBV4-1	15	TGCGCCAGCAGCCAAGGAACAGGGGGCAATCAGCCCCAGCATTTT	CASSQGTGGNQPQHF
NA	TRBJ2-5	NA	TRBV4-3	16	TGCGCCAGCAGCCTTACACCAGGGTTCGGCCAAGAGACCCAGTACTTC	CASSLTPGFGQETQYF
NA	TRBJ1-5	NA	TRBV30	13	TGTGCCTGGAGTAAGATGAGAAATCAGCCCCAGCATTTT	CAWSKMRNQPQHF